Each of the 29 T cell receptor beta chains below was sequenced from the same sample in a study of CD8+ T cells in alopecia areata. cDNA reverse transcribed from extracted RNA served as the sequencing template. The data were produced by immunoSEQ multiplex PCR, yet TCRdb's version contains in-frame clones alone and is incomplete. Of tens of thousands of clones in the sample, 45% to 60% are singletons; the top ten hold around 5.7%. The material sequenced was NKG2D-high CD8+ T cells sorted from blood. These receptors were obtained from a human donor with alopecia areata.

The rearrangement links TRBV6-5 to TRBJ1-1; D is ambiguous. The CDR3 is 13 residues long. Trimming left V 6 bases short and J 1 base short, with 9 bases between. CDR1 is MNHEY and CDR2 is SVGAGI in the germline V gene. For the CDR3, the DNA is TGTGCCAGCAGATCCTATAAGAACACTGAAGCTTTCTTT. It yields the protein CASRSYKNTEAFF.

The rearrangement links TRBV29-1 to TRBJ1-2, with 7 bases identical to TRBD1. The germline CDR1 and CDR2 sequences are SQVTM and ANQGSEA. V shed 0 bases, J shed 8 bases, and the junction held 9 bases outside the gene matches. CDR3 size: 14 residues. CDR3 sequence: CSVEETDRDEGYTF. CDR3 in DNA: TGCAGCGTTGAAGAAACCGACAGGGATGAGGGCTACACCTTC.

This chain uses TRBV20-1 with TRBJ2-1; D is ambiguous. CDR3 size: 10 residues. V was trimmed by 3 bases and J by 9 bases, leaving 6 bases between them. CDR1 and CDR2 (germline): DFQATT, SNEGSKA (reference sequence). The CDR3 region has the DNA TGCAGTGCTAGCCCTGGTGAGCAGTTCTTC. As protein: CSASPGEQFF.

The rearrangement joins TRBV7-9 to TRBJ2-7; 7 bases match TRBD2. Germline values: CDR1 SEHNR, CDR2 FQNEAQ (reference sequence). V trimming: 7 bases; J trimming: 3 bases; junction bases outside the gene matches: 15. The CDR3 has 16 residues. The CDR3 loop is CASTILQAGYYYEQYF. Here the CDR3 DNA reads TGTGCCAGCACCATCTTACAAGCGGGATATTACTACGAGCAGTACTTC.

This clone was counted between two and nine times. The CDR3 sequence: CASSQGHSGRADTQYF. CDR3 in DNA: TGCGCCAGCAGCCAAGGTCATAGCGGGAGGGCAGATACGCAGTATTTT. V and J are TRBV4-3 and TRBJ2-3, with 11 nucleotides matching TRBD2. The length of the CDR3 is 16 residues. CDR1 and CDR2 (germline): LGHNA, YSLEER. V was pared by 1 base and J by 4 bases, with 4 bases of the junction left unmatched.

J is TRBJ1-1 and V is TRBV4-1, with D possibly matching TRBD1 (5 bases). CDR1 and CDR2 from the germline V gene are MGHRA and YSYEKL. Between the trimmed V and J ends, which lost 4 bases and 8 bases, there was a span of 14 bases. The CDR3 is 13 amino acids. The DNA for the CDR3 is TGCGCCAGCAGCCCGGGGGGGGTTCAGGAAGCTTTCTTT. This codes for CASSPGGVQEAFF.

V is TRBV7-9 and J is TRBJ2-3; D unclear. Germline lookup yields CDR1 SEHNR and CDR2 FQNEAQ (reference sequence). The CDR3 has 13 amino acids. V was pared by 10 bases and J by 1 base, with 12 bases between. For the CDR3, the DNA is TGTGCCACCCGAGAGGCGGGCACAGATACGCAGTATTTT. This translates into CATREAGTDTQYF. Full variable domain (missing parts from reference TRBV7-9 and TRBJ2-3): DTGVSQNPRHKITKRGQNVTFRCDPISEHNRLYWYRQTLGQGPEFLTYFQNEAQLEKSRLLSDRFSAERPKGSFSTLEIQRTEQGDSAMYLCATREAGTDTQYFGPGTRLTVL.

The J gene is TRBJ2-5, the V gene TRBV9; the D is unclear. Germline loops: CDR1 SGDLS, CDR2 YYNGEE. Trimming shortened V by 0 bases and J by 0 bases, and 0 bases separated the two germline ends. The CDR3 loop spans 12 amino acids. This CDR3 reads CASSVDQETQYF. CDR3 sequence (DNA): TGTGCCAGCAGCGTAGACCAAGAGACCCAGTACTTC.

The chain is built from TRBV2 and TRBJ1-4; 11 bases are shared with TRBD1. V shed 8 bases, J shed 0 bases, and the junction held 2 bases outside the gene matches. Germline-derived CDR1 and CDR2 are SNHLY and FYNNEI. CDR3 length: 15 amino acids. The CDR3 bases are TGTGCCAGCGAGGGACAGGGGGCAACTAATGAAAAACTGTTTTTT. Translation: CASEGQGATNEKLFF.

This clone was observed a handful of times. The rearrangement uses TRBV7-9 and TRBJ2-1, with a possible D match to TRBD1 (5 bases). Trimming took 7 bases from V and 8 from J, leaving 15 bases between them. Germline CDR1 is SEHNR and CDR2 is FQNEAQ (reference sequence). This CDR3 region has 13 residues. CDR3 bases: TGTGCCAGCACCCCCTTACCCAGGGATGAGCAGTTCTTC. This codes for CASTPLPRDEQFF. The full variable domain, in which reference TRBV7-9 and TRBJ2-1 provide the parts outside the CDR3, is DTGVSQNPRHKITKRGQNVTFRCDPISEHNRLYWYRQTLGQGPEFLTYFQNEAQLEKSRLLSDRFSAERPKGSFSTLEIQRTEQGDSAMYLCASTPLPRDEQFFGPGTRLTVL.

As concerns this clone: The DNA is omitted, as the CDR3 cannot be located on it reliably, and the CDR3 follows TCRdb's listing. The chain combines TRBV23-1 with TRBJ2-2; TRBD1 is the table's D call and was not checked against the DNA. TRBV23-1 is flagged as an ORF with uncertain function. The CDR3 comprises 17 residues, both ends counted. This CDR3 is CASSQSDRGRTPGSCFF.

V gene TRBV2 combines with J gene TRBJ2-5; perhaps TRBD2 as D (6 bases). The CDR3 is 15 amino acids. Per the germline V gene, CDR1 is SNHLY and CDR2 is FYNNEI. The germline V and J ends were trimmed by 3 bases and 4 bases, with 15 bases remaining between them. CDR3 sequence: CASSDPPGGVETQYF. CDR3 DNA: TGTGCCAGCAGTGATCCCCCAGGAGGGGTAGAGACCCAGTACTTC. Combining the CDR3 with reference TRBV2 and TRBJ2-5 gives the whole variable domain EPEVTQTPSHQVTQMGQEVILRCVPISNHLYFYWYRQILGQKVEFLVSFYNNEISEKSEIFDDQFSVERPDGSNFTLKIRSTKLEDSAMYFCASSDPPGGVETQYFGPGTRLLVL.

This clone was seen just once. The CDR3 loop reads CASTETLGQGVEQYF. For the CDR3, the DNA is TGCGCCAGCACCGAGACCCTGGGACAGGGCGTCGAGCAGTACTTC. V gene TRBV4-1 combines with J gene TRBJ2-7; 9 bases match TRBD1. Trimming at V came to 7 bases and at J to 6 bases, leaving 13 bases not matched to a gene. CDR1 is MGHRA, CDR2 YSYEKL, per germline. CDR3 length: 15 residues.

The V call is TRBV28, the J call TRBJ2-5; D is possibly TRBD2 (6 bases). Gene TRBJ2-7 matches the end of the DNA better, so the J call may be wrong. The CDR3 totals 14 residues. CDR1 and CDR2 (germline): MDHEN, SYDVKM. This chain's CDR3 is CASSAPRDGYEQYF. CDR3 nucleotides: TGTGCCAGCAGCGCACCGCGGGACGGCTACGAGCAGTACTTC.

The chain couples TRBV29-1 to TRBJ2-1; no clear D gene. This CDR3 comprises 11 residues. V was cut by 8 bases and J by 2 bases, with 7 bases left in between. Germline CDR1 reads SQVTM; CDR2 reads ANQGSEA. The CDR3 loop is CSLWTYNEQFF. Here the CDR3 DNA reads TGCAGCTTATGGACCTACAATGAGCAGTTCTTC.

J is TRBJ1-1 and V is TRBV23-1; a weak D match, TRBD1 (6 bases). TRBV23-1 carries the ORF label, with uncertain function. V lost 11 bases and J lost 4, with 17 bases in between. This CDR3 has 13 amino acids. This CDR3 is CAWGGARGTEAFF. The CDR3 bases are TGCGCCTGGGGGGGCGCGCGGGGCACTGAAGCTTTCTTT.

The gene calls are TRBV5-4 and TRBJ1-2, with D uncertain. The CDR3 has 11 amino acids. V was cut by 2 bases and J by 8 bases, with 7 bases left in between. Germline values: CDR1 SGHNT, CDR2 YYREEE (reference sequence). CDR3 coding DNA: TGTGCCAGCAGCTTTGACTCGGGCTACACCTTC. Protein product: CASSFDSGYTF.

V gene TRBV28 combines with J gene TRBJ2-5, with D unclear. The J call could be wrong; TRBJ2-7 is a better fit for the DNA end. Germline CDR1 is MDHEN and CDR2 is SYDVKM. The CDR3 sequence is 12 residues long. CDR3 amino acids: CASSPTHYEQYF. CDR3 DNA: TGTGCCAGCAGTCCCACCCACTACGAGCAGTACTTC.

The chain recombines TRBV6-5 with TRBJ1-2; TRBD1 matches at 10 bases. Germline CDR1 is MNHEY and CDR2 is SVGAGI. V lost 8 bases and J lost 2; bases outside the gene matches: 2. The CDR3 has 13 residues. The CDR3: CASLGQGNYGYTF. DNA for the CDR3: TGTGCCAGCCTGGGACAGGGGAACTATGGCTACACCTTC.

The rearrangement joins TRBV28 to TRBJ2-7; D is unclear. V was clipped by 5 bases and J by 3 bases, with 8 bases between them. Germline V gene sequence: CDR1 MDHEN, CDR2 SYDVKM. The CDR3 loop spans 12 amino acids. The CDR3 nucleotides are TGTGCCAGCAGTCCCACCCACTACGAGCAGTACTTC. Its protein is CASSPTHYEQYF. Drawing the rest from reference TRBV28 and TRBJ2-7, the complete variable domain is DVKVTQSSRYLVKRTGEKVFLECVQDMDHENMFWYRQDPGLGLRLIYFSYDVKMKEKGDIPEGYSVSREKKERFSLILESASTNQTSMYLCASSPTHYEQYFGPGTRLTVT.

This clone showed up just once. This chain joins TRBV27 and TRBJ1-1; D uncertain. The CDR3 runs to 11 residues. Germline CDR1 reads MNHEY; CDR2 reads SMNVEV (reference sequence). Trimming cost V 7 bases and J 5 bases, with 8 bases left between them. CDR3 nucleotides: TGTGCCAGCATGATGGGGACTGAAGCTTTCTTT. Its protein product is CASMMGTEAFF.

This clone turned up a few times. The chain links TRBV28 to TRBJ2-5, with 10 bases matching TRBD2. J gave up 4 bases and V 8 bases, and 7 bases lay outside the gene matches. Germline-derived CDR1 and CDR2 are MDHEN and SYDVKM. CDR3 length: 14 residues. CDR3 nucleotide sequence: TGTGCCAGCCACCTAGCGGGAGATGTAGAGACCCAGTACTTC. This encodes CASHLAGDVETQYF.

DNA for the CDR3: TGCGCCAGCAGCCAAAGCCAGACAGGGGGCAATGGCTACACCTTC. This codes for CASSQSQTGGNGYTF. The chain links TRBV4-1 to TRBJ1-2; 10 bases agree with TRBD1. V was pared by 2 bases and J by 6 bases, with 6 bases of the junction left unmatched. The germline gives CDR1 MGHRA, CDR2 YSYEKL. The CDR3 length is 15 residues.

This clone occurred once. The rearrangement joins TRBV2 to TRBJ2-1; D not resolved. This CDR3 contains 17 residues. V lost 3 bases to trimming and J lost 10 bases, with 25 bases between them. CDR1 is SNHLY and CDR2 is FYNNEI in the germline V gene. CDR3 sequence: CASSDSGKNPDGVEQFF. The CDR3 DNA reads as TGTGCCAGCAGTGACAGTGGGAAAAACCCTGATGGGGTGGAGCAGTTCTTC.

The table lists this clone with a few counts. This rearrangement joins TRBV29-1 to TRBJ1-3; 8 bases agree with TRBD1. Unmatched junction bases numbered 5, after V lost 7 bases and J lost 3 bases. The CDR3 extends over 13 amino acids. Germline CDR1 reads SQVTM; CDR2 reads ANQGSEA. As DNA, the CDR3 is TGCAGCGGACAACAGGGGGATGGAAACACCATATATTTT. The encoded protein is CSGQQGDGNTIYF.

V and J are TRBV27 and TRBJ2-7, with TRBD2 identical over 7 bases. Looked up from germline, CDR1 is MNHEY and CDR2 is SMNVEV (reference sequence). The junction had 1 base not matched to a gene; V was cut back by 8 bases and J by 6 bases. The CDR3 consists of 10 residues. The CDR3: CASRGVEQYF. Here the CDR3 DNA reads TGTGCCAGCCGGGGGGTCGAGCAGTACTTC.

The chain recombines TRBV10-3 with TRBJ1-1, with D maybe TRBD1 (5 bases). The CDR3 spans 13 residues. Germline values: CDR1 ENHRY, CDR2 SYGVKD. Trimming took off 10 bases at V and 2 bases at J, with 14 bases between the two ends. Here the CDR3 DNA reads TGTGCCACCCGGATCGGGGGTAACACTGAAGCTTTCTTT. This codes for CATRIGGNTEAFF.

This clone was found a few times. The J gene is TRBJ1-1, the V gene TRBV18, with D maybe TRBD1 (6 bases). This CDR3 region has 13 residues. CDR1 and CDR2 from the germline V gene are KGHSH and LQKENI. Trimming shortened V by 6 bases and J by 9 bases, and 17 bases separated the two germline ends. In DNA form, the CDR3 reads TGTGCCAGCTCGTTAAAACAGGGTGATAAAGCTTTCTTT. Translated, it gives CASSLKQGDKAFF.

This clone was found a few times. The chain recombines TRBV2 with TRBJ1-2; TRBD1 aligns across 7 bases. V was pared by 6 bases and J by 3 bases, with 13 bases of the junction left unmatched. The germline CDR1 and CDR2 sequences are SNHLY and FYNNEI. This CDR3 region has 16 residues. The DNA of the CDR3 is TGTGCCAGCAGAACCGTGACCACAGGGGAGGACTATGGCTACACCTTC. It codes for CASRTVTTGEDYGYTF. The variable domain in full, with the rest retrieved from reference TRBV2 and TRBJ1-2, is EPEVTQTPSHQVTQMGQEVILRCVPISNHLYFYWYRQILGQKVEFLVSFYNNEISEKSEIFDDQFSVERPDGSNFTLKIRSTKLEDSAMYFCASRTVTTGEDYGYTFGSGTRLTVV.